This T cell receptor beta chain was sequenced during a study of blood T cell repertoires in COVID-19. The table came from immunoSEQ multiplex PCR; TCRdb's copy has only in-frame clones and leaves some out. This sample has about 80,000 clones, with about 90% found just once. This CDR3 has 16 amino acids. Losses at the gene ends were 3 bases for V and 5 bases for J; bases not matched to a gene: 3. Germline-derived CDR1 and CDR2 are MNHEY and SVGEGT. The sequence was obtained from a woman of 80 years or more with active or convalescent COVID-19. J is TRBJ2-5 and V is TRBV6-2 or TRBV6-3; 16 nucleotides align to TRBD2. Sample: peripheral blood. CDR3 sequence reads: CASSYSGLAGGETQYF. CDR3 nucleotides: TGTGCCAGCAGTTATTCGGGACTAGCGGGAGGGGAGACCCAGTACTTC.